Shown below are 17 T cell receptor beta chains from a single sample sequenced in a study of cytotoxic CD8 clonotypes in ibrutinib-treated CLL. Repertoires were generated with immunoSEQ multiplex PCR, while TCRdb's copy carries only in-frame clones and drops some. The sample has 25,000 to 30,000 clones; about 62% are singletons. This specimen consisted of PBMCs, obtained before ibrutinib treatment. All receptors derive from a human donor with chronic lymphocytic leukemia.

The rearrangement joins TRBV28 to TRBJ1-5, with 7 bases fitting TRBD1. The germline CDR1 and CDR2 sequences are MDHEN and SYDVKM. V shed 6 bases and J 3 bases; nucleotides not matched to a gene: 8. This CDR3 contains 15 residues. The CDR3 coding sequence is TGTGCCAGCAGCTTGGTGAGGGGGCTCAATCAGCCCCAGCATTTT. It specifies CASSLVRGLNQPQHF.

The gene calls are TRBV18 and TRBJ2-2; 10 bases map to TRBD2. The CDR3 is made up of 18 amino acids. CDR1 is KGHSH and CDR2 is LQKENI in the germline V gene. Trimming removed 1 base from V and 2 bases from J; junction bases left unmatched: 7. CDR3 residues: CASSPRASGGYNTGELFF. DNA of the CDR3: TGTGCCAGCTCACCACGGGCTAGCGGGGGCTACAACACCGGGGAGCTGTTTTTT.

The chain employs TRBV18 and TRBJ2-1, with D possibly TRBD2 on 6 matching bases. Trimming pared 5 bases from V and 0 bases from J, leaving 14 bases between. There are 16 residues in the CDR3. Germline values: CDR1 KGHSH, CDR2 LQKENI. CDR3 coding DNA: TGTGCCAGCTCAGTATCACTAGCAACCTCCTACAATGAGCAGTTCTTC. Translation: CASSVSLATSYNEQFF.

This clone appeared once. The gene calls are TRBV6-5 and TRBJ1-1; the D gene is possibly TRBD1 (6 bases). The CDR3 runs to 13 residues. Between the trimmed V and J ends, which lost 3 bases and 7 bases, there was a span of 12 bases. Germline V CDR1 and CDR2: MNHEY, SVGAGI. CDR3 sequence (DNA): TGTGCCAGCAGTTATCCGACAGGCAGTGAAGCTTTCTTT. Encoded protein: CASSYPTGSEAFF.

The chain has TRBV6-1 and TRBJ1-5; 9 bases match TRBD1. The germline V gene encodes CDR1 MNHNS and CDR2 SASEGT. The CDR3 has 14 residues. V trimming: 8 bases; J trimming: 12 bases; junction bases outside the gene matches: 14. CDR3 sequence (DNA): TGTGCCAGCGGGGACCGGGACAGGGTCCTTCTCCAGCATTTT. It encodes CASGDRDRVLLQHF.

This chain uses TRBV10-1 with TRBJ2-5; D assignment may be TRBD1 or TRBD2 (5 bases each). CDR1 WNHNN and CDR2 SYGVQD come from the germline V gene (reference sequence). The length of the CDR3 is 15 residues. V shed 10 bases and J shed 5 bases, with 23 bases lying between them. CDR3 nucleotide sequence: TGCGCCATCATAACAAGGTGGGGGTCTAGGGAGACCCAGTACTTC. This encodes CAIITRWGSRETQYF.

This clone was counted between two and nine times. The genes are TRBV27 and TRBJ2-7; 7 bases are a match to TRBD2. Trimming cost V 4 bases and J 2 bases; bases outside gene matches: 8. The V gene's germline CDR1 is MNHEY and CDR2 SMNVEV (reference sequence). The CDR3 loop spans 15 amino acids. CDR3 nucleotides: TGTGCCAGCAGTTCTCGACTAGCCGTAACCTACGAGCAGTACTTC. Protein sequence: CASSSRLAVTYEQYF.

Only one count was recorded for this clone. The chain has TRBV7-9 and TRBJ1-2; no firm D call. CDR1 and CDR2 (germline): SEHNR, FQNEAQ (reference sequence). The CDR3 has 13 residues. The V end lost 4 bases, the J end lost 3 bases, and 9 bases lay between the germline ends. The CDR3 sequence: CASSYGSDYGYTF. CDR3 bases: TGTGCCAGCAGCTACGGGAGCGACTATGGCTACACCTTC.

CDR3 sequence: CAIRSPSQYGYTF. Here the CDR3 DNA reads TGTGCCATCAGAAGTCCCTCCCAATATGGCTACACCTTC. This chain links TRBV10-3 with TRBJ1-2; no definite D call. The CDR3 spans 13 residues. Germline-derived CDR1 and CDR2 are ENHRY and SYGVKD. V lost 6 bases and J lost 5, with 13 bases in between.

This chain connects TRBV4-2 to TRBJ1-1, with D possibly matching TRBD1 (5 bases). The CDR3 sequence is 16 residues long. In germline, CDR1 is LGHNA, CDR2 YNFKEQ. V lost 1 base, J lost 0 bases, and 12 bases lay in between. The chain's CDR3 is CASSQGLTGLNTEAFF. CDR3 in DNA: TGTGCCAGCAGCCAAGGCCTTACGGGGCTGAACACTGAAGCTTTCTTT.

This chain connects TRBV5-1 to TRBJ2-5; D is uncertain. V shed 3 bases and J shed 2 bases, with 5 bases lying between them. CDR1 is SGHRS, CDR2 YFSETQ, per germline. This CDR3 comprises 12 residues. CDR3 sequence (DNA): TGCGCCAGCAGCTCGCAGCAAGAGACCCAGTACTTC. It codes for CASSSQQETQYF.

To note about this clone: The same CDR3 can be traced to other DNA sequences in this sample. The V and J genes are TRBV9 and TRBJ1-6; 7 bases are shared with TRBD1. The CDR3 runs 16 residues. Trimming cost V 0 bases and J 8 bases; bases outside gene matches: 8. Germline loops: CDR1 SGDLS, CDR2 YYNGEE. The CDR3 loop is CASSVAPDRADSPLHF. In nucleotides, the CDR3 is TGTGCCAGCAGCGTAGCCCCTGACAGGGCGGATTCACCCCTCCACTTT. Full variable domain (remainder filled in from reference TRBV9 and TRBJ1-6): DSGVTQTPKHLITATGQRVTLRCSPRSGDLSVYWYQQSLDQGLQFLIQYYNGEERAKGNILERFSAQQFPDLHSELNLSSLELGDSALYFCASSVAPDRADSPLHFGNGTRLTVT.

The rearrangement links TRBV18 to TRBJ1-1, with a tentative D call TRBD1 (6 bases). The CDR3 has 14 amino acids. Per the germline V gene, CDR1 is KGHSH and CDR2 is LQKENI. Trimming shortened V by 2 bases and J by 6 bases, and 13 bases separated the two germline ends. CDR3 amino acids: CASSPTGMDSEAFF. Written as DNA, the CDR3 is TGTGCCAGCTCACCAACAGGGATGGACTCTGAAGCTTTCTTT.

The J gene is TRBJ1-1, the V gene TRBV5-1; 7 bases align to TRBD1. V was pared by 0 bases and J by 4 bases, with 6 bases of the junction left unmatched. This CDR3 is built from 15 residues. CDR1 SGHRS and CDR2 YFSETQ come from the germline V gene. The CDR3 bases are TGCGCCAGCAGCTTGGAAACAGGGGCGACCACTGAAGCTTTCTTT. Its translation: CASSLETGATTEAFF.

The genes are TRBV11-3 and TRBJ2-2, with TRBD2 identical over 9 bases. Losses at the gene ends were 5 bases for V and 3 bases for J; bases not matched to a gene: 16. The CDR3 sequence is 19 residues long. CDR1 and CDR2 (germline): SGHNT, YENEEA. This CDR3 reads CASSPGAGAGGPDTGELFF. The CDR3 DNA follows: TGTGCCAGCAGCCCCGGAGCTGGGGCGGGAGGGCCGGACACCGGGGAGCTGTTTTTT.

This clone was found a few times. The chain is built from TRBV7-8 and TRBJ2-1; tentative D call: TRBD2 (6 bases). Per germline, CDR1 SGHVS and CDR2 FQNEAQ. There are 17 residues in the CDR3. V lost 4 bases, J lost 5 bases, and 21 bases lay in between. Written as DNA, the CDR3 is TGTGCCAGCAGCTCGTATCGACTCGGGACTCTTAACAATGAGCAGTTCTTC. Its translation: CASSSYRLGTLNNEQFF.

The V gene is TRBV6-4, the J gene TRBJ2-2; D uncertain. CDR1 and CDR2 (germline): MRHNA, SNTAGT. This CDR3 region has 13 residues. V was trimmed by 4 bases and J by 1 base, leaving 4 bases between them. The CDR3 protein is CASSAGNTGELFF. The CDR3 DNA follows: TGTGCCAGCAGTGCGGGGAACACCGGGGAGCTGTTTTTT.